This paragraph reports one T cell receptor beta chain. Each CDR3 protein gets one entry in TCRdb, which reprocessed the 5' RACE reads and gives no DNA. The table lists fewer than 350,000 distinct CDR3 sequences. Collection yielded 2.5 to 3 ml of blood per donor. This CDR3 region has 14 residues. Per the germline V gene, CDR1 is SQVTM and CDR2 is ANQGSEA. These data are taken from a study of monozygotic twins with inflammatory bowel disease. The sequence derives from a human donor with ulcerative colitis or Crohn's disease, or a healthy co-twin of an affected twin (not recorded which). The gene calls are TRBV29-1 and TRBJ2-7; checking the TCRdb D call of TRBD1 is not possible without DNA. Sample: blood. The CDR3 is CSVTGTGDVLEQYF.